The present entry profiles one TCR beta chain with its context. CDR3 length: 13 residues. The V gene's germline CDR1 is LNHDA and CDR2 SQIVND (reference sequence). The junction had 8 bases not matched to a gene; V was cut back by 7 bases and J by 8 bases. This sample is drawn from a study of blood T cell repertoires in COVID-19. The overall study: Acute and convalescent COVID-19 samples came from the United States, Italy and Spain. From T cells, B-cell-depleted T cells, or PBMCs came the material, which was cDNA or gDNA.

Assay: immunoSEQ multiplex PCR; the TCRdb copy retains only in-frame clones and omits some. The sample gives roughly 380,000 clones, about four fifths of which show up once; 0.85% to 1.2% is in the top ten. The sequenced material came from peripheral blood. This clonotype originated in a human donor with acute or convalescent COVID-19. The donor label of this sample is uncertain. V gene TRBV19 combines with J gene TRBJ2-1; 7 bases map to TRBD2. This CDR3 is CASTGLEVHEQFF. CDR3 nucleotide sequence: TGTGCCAGTACCGGACTAGAGGTCCATGAGCAGTTCTTC. Complete variable domain (other parts from reference TRBV19 and TRBJ2-1): DGGITQSPKYLFRKEGQNVTLSCEQNLNHDAMYWYRQDPGQGLRLIYYSQIVNDFQKGDIAEGYSVSREKKESFPLTVTSAQKNPTAFYLCASTGLEVHEQFFGPGTRLTVL.